This TCR beta chain is from a study of OX40 agonist ivuxolimab in advanced cancers. Study-level information: Mean age approximately 66 years, range about 23 to 85; about 85% male. Prior anti-PD-1, anti-PD-L1 or anti-CTLA-4 therapy was allowed; over 30% had some. The study's findings and limits: Relative to CD4+ cells, CD8+ T cells on average had more expanded clones.

Details on this clone: Antigen specificity is unknown.

TCRdb keeps only in-frame clones here, not all; method: immunoSEQ multiplex PCR. This sample has around 67,000 clones; 70% to 90% occur once, and the top ten carry about 1.3%. Germline-derived CDR1 and CDR2 are LNHDA and SQIVND (reference sequence). V was pared by 8 bases and J by 6 bases, with 11 bases of the junction left unmatched. The CDR3 is made up of 15 amino acids. The sequenced sample was CD4+ or CD8+ T cells sorted from blood, obtained in a trial of the OX40 agonist ivuxolimab. This TCR was sampled from an adult with an advanced solid tumor such as melanoma, head and neck, liver or kidney cancer. The V and J genes are TRBV19 and TRBJ2-1, with 9 bases identical to TRBD2. The CDR3 DNA reads TGTGCCAGTGGGGCTCGGCGGGGGGGAGGCAATGAGCAGTTCTTC. Translation: CASGARRGGGNEQFF.